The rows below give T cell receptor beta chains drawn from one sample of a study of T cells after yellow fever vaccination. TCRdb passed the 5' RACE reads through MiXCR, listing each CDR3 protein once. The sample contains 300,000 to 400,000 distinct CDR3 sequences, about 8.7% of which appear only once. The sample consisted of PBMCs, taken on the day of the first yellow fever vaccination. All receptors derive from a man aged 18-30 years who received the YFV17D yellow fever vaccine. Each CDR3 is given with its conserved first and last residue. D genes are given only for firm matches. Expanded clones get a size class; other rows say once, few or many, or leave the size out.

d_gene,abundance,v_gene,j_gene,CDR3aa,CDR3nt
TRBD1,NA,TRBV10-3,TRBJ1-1,CAISDRGNTEAFF,TGTGCCATCAGCGACAGGGGTAACACTGAAGCTTTCTTT
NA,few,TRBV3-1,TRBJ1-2,CASSLNGGGGYTF,TGTGCCAGCAGCCTTAACGGCGGTGGTGGCTACACCTTC
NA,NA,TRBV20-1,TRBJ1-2,CSARDVGGRDYGYTF,TGCAGTGCTAGAGACGTGGGAGGGAGAGACTATGGCTACACCTTC
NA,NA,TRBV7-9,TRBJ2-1,CASSLRPSHLNEQFF,TGTGCCAGCAGCTTACGACCCTCCCATTTAAATGAGCAGTTCTTC
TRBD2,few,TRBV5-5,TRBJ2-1,CASSLPGLATSYNEQFF,TGTGCCAGCAGCCTACCGGGACTAGCGACTTCCTACAATGAGCAGTTCTTC
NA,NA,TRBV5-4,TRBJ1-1,CASSPNRVMNTEAFF,TGTGCCAGCAGCCCAAACAGGGTCATGAACACTGAAGCTTTCTTT
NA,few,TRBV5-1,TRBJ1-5,CASSLAYGGHSNQPQHF,TGCGCCAGCAGCTTGGCCTATGGGGGGCATAGCAATCAGCCCCAGCATTTT
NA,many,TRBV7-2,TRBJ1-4,CASSPRPYATNEKLFF,TGTGCCAGCAGCCCCCGGCCGTACGCAACTAATGAAAAACTGTTTTTT
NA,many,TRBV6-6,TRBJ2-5,CASSWGRETQYF,TGTGCCAGCAGTTGGGGACGGGAGACCCAGTACTTC
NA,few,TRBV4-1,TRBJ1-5,CASSQATPGSNQPQHF,TGCGCCAGCAGCCAAGCTACACCAGGAAGCAATCAGCCCCAGCATTTT
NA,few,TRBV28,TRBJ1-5,CASSVYGRGRGHQPQHF,TGTGCCAGCAGTGTATATGGACGCGGCAGGGGACATCAGCCCCAGCATTTT
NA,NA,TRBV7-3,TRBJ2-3,CASSLSGGDTDTQYF,TGTGCCAGCAGCTTAAGCGGCGGGGACACAGATACGCAGTATTTT
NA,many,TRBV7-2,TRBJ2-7,CASSSSSTRPYEQYF,TGTGCCAGCAGCTCCTCCAGCACCAGGCCCTACGAGCAGTACTTC
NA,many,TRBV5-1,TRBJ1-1,CASSLAGARMNTEAFF,TGCGCCAGCAGCTTGGCTGGGGCGCGGATGAACACTGAAGCTTTCTTT
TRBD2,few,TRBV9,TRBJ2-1,CASSVEVGGLAGGSNYNEQFF,TGTGCCAGCAGCGTAGAGGTTGGGGGACTAGCGGGGGGGTCTAACTACAATGAGCAGTTCTTC
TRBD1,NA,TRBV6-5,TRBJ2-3,CASSYRGSPTDTQYF,TGTGCCAGCAGCTACAGGGGTTCCCCCACAGATACGCAGTATTTT
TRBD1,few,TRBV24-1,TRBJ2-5,CATQGTGRETQYF,TGTGCCACCCAAGGGACAGGTCGAGAGACCCAGTACTTC
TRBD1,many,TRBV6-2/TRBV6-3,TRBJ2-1,CASSYTRGTGVVGYRYNEQFF,TGTGCCAGCAGTTATACCCGAGGGACAGGGGTAGTGGGTTATCGGTACAATGAGCAGTTCTTC
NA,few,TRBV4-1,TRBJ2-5,CASSQAVLVETQYF,TGCGCCAGCAGCCAAGCGGTATTAGTGGAGACCCAGTACTTC
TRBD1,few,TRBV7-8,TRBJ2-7,CASSLVGTGVYEQYF,TGTGCCAGCAGCTTAGTTGGGACAGGGGTCTACGAGCAGTACTTC
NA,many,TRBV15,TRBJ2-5,CATSQAEETQYF,TGTGCCACCAGCCAAGCAGAAGAGACCCAGTACTTC
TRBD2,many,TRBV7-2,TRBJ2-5,CASSYFGGEKTQYF,TGTGCCAGCAGCTATTTCGGGGGGGAAAAGACCCAGTACTTC
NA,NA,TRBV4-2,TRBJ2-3,CASSQVPGGTDTQYF,TGTGCCAGCAGCCAAGTCCCAGGTGGCACAGATACGCAGTATTTT
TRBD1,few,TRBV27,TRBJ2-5,CASSLTTGGAGETQYF,TGTGCCAGCAGTTTAACAACAGGGGGCGCGGGGGAGACCCAGTACTTC
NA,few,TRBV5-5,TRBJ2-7,CASSLVQQPYEQYF,TGTGCCAGCAGCTTGGTACAGCAGCCCTACGAGCAGTACTTC
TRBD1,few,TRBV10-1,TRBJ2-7,CATSRDRGLEQYF,TGCGCCACCAGCCGGGACAGGGGGCTCGAGCAGTACTTC
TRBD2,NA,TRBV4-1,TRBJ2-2,CASSQAPGLGTGELFF,TGCGCCAGCAGCCAAGCTCCGGGACTAGGAACCGGGGAGCTGTTTTTT
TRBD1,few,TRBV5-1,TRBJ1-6,CASRRQGAASPLHF,TGCGCCAGCAGGAGACAGGGGGCTGCTTCACCCCTCCACTTT
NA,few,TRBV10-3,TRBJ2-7,CAISEAAGEGYEQYF,TGTGCCATCAGTGAAGCAGCAGGGGAGGGGTACGAGCAGTACTTC
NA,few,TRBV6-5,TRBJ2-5,CASSYRAGTGHEETQYF,TGTGCCAGCAGTTACCGGGCTGGAACAGGACATGAAGAGACCCAGTACTTC
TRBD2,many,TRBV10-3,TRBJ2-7,CAISEGREYEQYF,TGTGCCATCAGTGAGGGGCGGGAGTACGAGCAGTACTTC
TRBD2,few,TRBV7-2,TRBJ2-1,CASSSLTSGVDEQFF,TGTGCCAGCAGCTCCTTGACTAGCGGGGTCGATGAGCAGTTCTTC
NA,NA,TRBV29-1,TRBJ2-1,CSVEARGNEQFF,TGCAGCGTTGAAGCACGAGGAAATGAGCAGTTCTTC
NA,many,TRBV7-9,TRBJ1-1,CASSRVNTEAFF,TGTGCCAGCAGCCGCGTGAACACTGAAGCTTTCTTT
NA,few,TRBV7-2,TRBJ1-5,CASSLAYSFGYSNQPQHF,TGTGCCAGCAGCTTAGCGTACAGTTTCGGGTATAGCAATCAGCCCCAGCATTTT
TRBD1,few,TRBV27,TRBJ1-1,CASTLRGGLSGNTEAFF,TGTGCCAGCACCCTACGAGGGGGCCTGAGTGGGAACACTGAAGCTTTCTTT
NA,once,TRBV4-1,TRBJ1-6,CASSQEANIYNSPLHF,TGCGCCAGCAGCCAAGAGGCCAATATCTATAATTCACCCCTCCACTTT
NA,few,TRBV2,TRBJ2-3,CASRSRRRADTQYF,TGTGCCAGCAGGTCCCGGCGGCGGGCAGATACGCAGTATTTT
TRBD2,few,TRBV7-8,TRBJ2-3,CASSLSLGGSTDTQYF,TGTGCCAGCAGCTTAAGCCTGGGGGGGAGCACAGATACGCAGTATTTT
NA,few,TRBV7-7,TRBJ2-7,CASSLSEGGEQYF,TGTGCCAGCAGCTTATCAGAGGGGGGCGAGCAGTACTTC
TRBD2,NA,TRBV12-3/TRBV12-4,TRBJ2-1,CASRRTSGGLNEQFF,TGTGCCAGCAGACGGACTAGCGGGGGGCTCAATGAGCAGTTCTTC
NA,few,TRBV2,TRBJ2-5,CASSDGPGGTQYF,TGTGCCAGCAGTGACGGCCCCGGGGGGACCCAGTACTTC
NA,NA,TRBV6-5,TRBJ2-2,CASSYYGGRTGELFF,TGTGCCAGCAGTTACTATGGGGGGCGTACCGGGGAGCTGTTTTTT
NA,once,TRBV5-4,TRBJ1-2,CASSLPGLRVEANYGYTF,TGTGCCAGCAGCTTGCCCGGACTGAGGGTCGAGGCTAACTATGGCTACACCTTC
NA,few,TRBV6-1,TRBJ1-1,CASSKNRKNTEAFF,TGTGCCAGCAGTAAGAACAGGAAGAACACTGAAGCTTTCTTT
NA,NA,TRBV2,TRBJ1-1,CASTPQHFVATEAFF,TGTGCCAGCACCCCGCAGCACTTCGTGGCCACTGAAGCTTTCTTT
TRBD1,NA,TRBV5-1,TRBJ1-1,CASSFGTGGMNTEAFF,TGCGCCAGCAGCTTCGGCACAGGGGGGATGAACACTGAAGCTTTCTTT
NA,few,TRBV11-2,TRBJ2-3,CASSEGQRVGDTQYF,TGTGCCAGCAGCGAGGGACAGCGGGTGGGAGATACGCAGTATTTT